The clone carrying this T cell receptor (beta chain) was observed a handful of times. Its matching antigen is unknown. Genomic DNA came from blood conventional CD4+ T cells gated CD25-low CD127-high. This sample is part of a study of regulatory and conventional T cells in RAG deficiency. Study-wide results and caveats: Other subsets showed around 10-fold reductions, but Treg unique TCR beta sequences fell 80 to 100-fold in these patients. Shorter CDR3s in all patient subsets; >90% Treg-Tconv overlap in Omenn. These Omenn syndrome Treg sorts may hold peripherally activated cells instead.

Method: immunoSEQ multiplex PCR; TCRdb's copy keeps in-frame clones and lacks some. The profile shows under 35,000 clones, 70% to 80% of them singletons. This same sample was also part of a study on regulatory T cells. That publication notes: Amplification used 52 TRBV primers and 13 TRBJ primers. Skewed V and J usage and few unique V-J pairs marked patient repertoires, most in Tregs.

Sequenced input: CD4+ effector T cells sorted from blood. The sequence derives from a human donor in good health.

CDR3 DNA sequence: TGTGCCAGCTCACCAGGACAGCCCTACGAGCAGTACTTC. It yields the protein CASSPGQPYEQYF. V gene TRBV18 combines with J gene TRBJ2-7, with D maybe TRBD1 (6 bases). Germline V gives CDR1 KGHSH, CDR2 LQKENI. Trimming removed 2 bases at V and 2 bases at J, with 7 bases between. There are 13 residues in the CDR3.